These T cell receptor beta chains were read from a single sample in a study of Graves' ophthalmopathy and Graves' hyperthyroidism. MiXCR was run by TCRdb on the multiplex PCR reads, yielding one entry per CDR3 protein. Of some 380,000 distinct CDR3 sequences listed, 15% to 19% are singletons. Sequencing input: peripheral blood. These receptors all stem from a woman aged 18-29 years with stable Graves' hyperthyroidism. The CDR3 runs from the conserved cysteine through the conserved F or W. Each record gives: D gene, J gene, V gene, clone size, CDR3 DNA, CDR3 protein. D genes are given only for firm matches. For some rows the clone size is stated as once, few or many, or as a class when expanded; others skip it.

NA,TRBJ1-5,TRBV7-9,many,TGTGCCAGCAGCCCCCTAGGTCAGCCCCAGCATTTT,CASSPLGQPQHF
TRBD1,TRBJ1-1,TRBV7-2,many,TGTGCCAGCAGCCCTCAGGGGGACATCACTGAAGCTTTCTTT,CASSPQGDITEAFF
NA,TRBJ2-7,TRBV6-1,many,TGTGCCGCGACCCGTACAGGGACTTACGAGCAGTACTTC,CAATRTGTYEQYF
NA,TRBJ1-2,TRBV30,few,TGTGCCTGGAGTGTACGAGGGTACCCGACTAACGGGGGCTACACCTTC,CAWSVRGYPTNGGYTF
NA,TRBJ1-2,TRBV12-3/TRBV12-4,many,TGTGCCAGCAGTCCGGGACCTTACTATGGCTACACCTTC,CASSPGPYYGYTF
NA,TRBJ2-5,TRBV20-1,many,TGCAGTGCTAGTACCGGGGCGGGGGAGACCCAGTACTTC,CSASTGAGETQYF
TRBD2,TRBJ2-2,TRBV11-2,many,TGTGCCAGCACCAACCCAGCGGGGGGGCCACACACCGGGGAGCTGTTTTTT,CASTNPAGGPHTGELFF
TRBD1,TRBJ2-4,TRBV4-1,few,TGCGCCAGCAGCCAAGAGCGCCAGGGGGACCCCAAAAACATTCAGTACTTC,CASSQERQGDPKNIQYF
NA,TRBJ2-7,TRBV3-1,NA,TGTGCCAGCAGCCCAACGGGACTTTTGGGCGAGCAGTACTTC,CASSPTGLLGEQYF
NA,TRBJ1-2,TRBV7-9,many,TGTGCCAGCAGTTACGGAGCGGTAGAGCGAGATGGCTACACCTTC,CASSYGAVERDGYTF
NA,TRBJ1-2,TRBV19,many,TGTGCCAGTAGTCGAGACAGTTCTAACTATGGCTACACCTTC,CASSRDSSNYGYTF
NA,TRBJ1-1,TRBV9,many,TGTGCCAGCAGCGGAGGGACGTTGAACACTGAAGCTTTCTTT,CASSGGTLNTEAFF
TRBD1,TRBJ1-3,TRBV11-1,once,TGTGCCAGCAGCTCCCGGGACAGGGGGTGGAACACCATATATTTT,CASSSRDRGWNTIYF
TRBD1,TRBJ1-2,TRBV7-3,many,TGTGCCAGCAGCTGGACAGGGACTGATAACTATGGCTACACCTTC,CASSWTGTDNYGYTF
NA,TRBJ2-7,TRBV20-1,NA,TGCAGTGCTCACCTGCTGCGGCACGAGCAGTACTTC,CSAHLLRHEQYF
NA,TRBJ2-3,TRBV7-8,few,TGTGCCAGCAGCCCCAAGGGACCAGCAGATACGCAGTATTTT,CASSPKGPADTQYF
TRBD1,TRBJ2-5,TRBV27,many,TGTGCCAGCAGTGTTTTACCGCAGGGACAGGGGGAGACCCAGTACTTC,CASSVLPQGQGETQYF
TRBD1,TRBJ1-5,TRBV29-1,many,TGCAGCGCCGGGACAGGGGGTAGCAATCAGCCCCAGCATTTT,CSAGTGGSNQPQHF
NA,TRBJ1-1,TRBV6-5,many,TGTGCCAGCAGTCGGGGACCGATGAGCACTGAAGCTTTCTTT,CASSRGPMSTEAFF
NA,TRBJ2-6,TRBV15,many,TGTGCCACCAGCACGAAGACAGGAGCTGGGGCCAACGTCCTGACTTTC,CATSTKTGAGANVLTF
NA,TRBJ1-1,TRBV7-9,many,TGTGCCAGCAGCTTTAGGGCAGTCGACACTGAAGCTTTCTTT,CASSFRAVDTEAFF
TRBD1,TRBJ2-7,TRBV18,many,TGTGCCAGCTCACCACCCAGGGGGCTTGGCGAGCAGTACTTC,CASSPPRGLGEQYF
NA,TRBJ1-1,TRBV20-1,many,TGCAGTGCTAGAGATCAAAAGCGGGGGAACACTGAAGCTTTCTTT,CSARDQKRGNTEAFF
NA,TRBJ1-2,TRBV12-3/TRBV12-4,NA,TGTGCCAGCAGCTACAGCGGCCCAAACTATGGCTACACCTTC,CASSYSGPNYGYTF
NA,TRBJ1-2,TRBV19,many,TGTGCCAGTAGTATAGATCGAACCTACACCTTC,CASSIDRTYTF
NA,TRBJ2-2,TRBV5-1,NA,TGCGCCAGCAGCACCAGGACAGTGAACACCGGGGAGCTGTTTTTT,CASSTRTVNTGELFF
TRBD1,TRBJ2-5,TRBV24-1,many,TGTGCCACCAGTGACCCGGACAGGGGGCTAGGGGAGACCCAGTACTTC,CATSDPDRGLGETQYF
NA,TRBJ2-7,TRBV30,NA,TGTGCCTGGAGGACCTTTTTAGGAGGGCAGTACTTC,CAWRTFLGGQYF
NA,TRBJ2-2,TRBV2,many,TGTGCCAGCAGCGCGCCGGGACTTAACACCGGGGAGCTGTTTTTT,CASSAPGLNTGELFF
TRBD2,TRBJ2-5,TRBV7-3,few,TGTGCCAGCAGCTCCAGCGGGGGGGCCGGGGAGACCCAGTACTTC,CASSSSGGAGETQYF
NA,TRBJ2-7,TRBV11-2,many,TGTGCCAGCAGCCGCAATCAGGGACGCGGGTACTTC,CASSRNQGRGYF
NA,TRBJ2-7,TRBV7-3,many,TGTGCCGGTATAGGGAGGTTTTTCGGGTCCCACGAGCAGTACTTC,CAGIGRFFGSHEQYF
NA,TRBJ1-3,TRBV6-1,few,TGTGCCAGCAGTGAAAAACGAGGGGAACACTTCTCTGGAAACACCATATATTTT,CASSEKRGEHFSGNTIYF
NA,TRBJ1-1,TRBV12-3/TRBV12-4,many,TGTGCCAGCCTTCCTTGGGGGGGCACTGAAGCTTTCTTT,CASLPWGGTEAFF
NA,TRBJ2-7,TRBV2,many,TGTGCCAGCACCCAGGACGTTCAAATCTACGAGCAGTACTTC,CASTQDVQIYEQYF
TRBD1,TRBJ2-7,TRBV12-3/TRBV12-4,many,TGTGCCAGCAGTAGCCCCCTACAGGGGTCGGGATACGAGCAGTACTTC,CASSSPLQGSGYEQYF
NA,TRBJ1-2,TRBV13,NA,TGTGCCAGCAGTATCCCCGCTGGGGGCGGATATGGCTACACCTTC,CASSIPAGGGYGYTF
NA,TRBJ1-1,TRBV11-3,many,TGTGCCAGCAGCTTAGGGGGGGCGGCCAACACTGAAGCTTTCTTT,CASSLGGAANTEAFF
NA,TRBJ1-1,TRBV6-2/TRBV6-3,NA,TGTGCCAGCAGTTCCCTCGGAATGAACACTGAAGCTTTCTTT,CASSSLGMNTEAFF
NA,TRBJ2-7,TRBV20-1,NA,TGCAGTGCCCCCGAGGGGTTCAATCTCTACGAGCAGTACTTC,CSAPEGFNLYEQYF
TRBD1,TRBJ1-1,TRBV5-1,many,TGCGCCAGCAGCCCCCCCGGACAGGGAGGGAGCACTGAAGCTTTCTTT,CASSPPGQGGSTEAFF
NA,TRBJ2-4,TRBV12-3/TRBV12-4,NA,TGTGCCAGCAGTCCCGGGGGGCGGGACATTCAGTACTTC,CASSPGGRDIQYF
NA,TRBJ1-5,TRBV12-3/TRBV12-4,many,TGTGCCAGCGTTGGCAGCAATCAGCCCCAGCATTTT,CASVGSNQPQHF
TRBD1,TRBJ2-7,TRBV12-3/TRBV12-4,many,TGTGCCAGCAGTGAGGGACAGGGGACCTACGAGCAGTACTTC,CASSEGQGTYEQYF
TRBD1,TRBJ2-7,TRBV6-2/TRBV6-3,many,TGTGCCAGCAGTTACACTCCGGGACAGGGAACCTTATTC,CASSYTPGQGTLF
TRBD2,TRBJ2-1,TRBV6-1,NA,TGTGCCAGCAGTGAAGCGCAACTAGCGGGGGGGGGTGAGCAGTTCTTC,CASSEAQLAGGGEQFF
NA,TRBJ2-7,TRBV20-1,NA,TGCAGTGCATCCTCCGGGCCCGAGCAGTACTTC,CSASSGPEQYF
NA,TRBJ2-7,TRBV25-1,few,TGTGCCAGCAGTGAAAGCGGTCACAGGATTCGATACGAGCAGTACTTC,CASSESGHRIRYEQYF
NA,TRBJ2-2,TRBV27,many,TGTGCCAGCAGTATCAGGGGGAACACCGGGGAGCTGTTTTTT,CASSIRGNTGELFF
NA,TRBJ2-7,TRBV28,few,TGTGCCAGCAGTGCTAAGGTTGTTGACTACGAGCAGTACTTC,CASSAKVVDYEQYF
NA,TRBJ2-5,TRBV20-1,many,TGCAGTGCTGGGCAGGGGAAAGAGACCCAGTACTTC,CSAGQGKETQYF
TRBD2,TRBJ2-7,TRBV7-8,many,TGTGCCAGCAGCTTCCGGACTAGCGAGGACTACGAGCAGTACTTC,CASSFRTSEDYEQYF
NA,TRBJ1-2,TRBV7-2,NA,TGTGCCAGCAGCCCCCTCGGGGTAGGCTATGGCTACACCTTC,CASSPLGVGYGYTF